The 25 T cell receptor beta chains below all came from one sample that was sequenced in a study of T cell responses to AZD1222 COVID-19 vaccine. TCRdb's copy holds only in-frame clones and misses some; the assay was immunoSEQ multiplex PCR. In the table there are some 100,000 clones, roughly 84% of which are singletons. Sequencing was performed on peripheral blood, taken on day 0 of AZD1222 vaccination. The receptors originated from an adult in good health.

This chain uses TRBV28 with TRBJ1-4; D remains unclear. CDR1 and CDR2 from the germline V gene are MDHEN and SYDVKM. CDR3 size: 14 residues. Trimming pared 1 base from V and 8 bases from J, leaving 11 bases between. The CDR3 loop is CASSLFGRTEKLFF. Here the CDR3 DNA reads TGTGCCAGCAGTTTATTTGGCCGTACAGAAAAACTGTTTTTT.

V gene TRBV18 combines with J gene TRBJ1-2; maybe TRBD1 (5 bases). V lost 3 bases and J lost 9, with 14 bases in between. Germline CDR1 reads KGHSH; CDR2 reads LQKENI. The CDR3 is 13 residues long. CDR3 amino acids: CASSPPSGFSYTF. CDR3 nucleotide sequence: TGTGCCAGCTCACCCCCATCAGGGTTCAGCTACACCTTC.

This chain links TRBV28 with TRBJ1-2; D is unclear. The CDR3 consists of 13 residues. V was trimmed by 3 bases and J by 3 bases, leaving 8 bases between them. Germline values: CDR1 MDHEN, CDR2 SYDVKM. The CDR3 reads CASSFKPDYGYTF. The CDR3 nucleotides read TGTGCCAGCAGTTTTAAACCGGACTATGGCTACACCTTC.

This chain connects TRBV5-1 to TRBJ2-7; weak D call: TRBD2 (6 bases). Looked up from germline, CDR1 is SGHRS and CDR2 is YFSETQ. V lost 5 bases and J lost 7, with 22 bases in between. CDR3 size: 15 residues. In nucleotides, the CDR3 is TGCGCCAGCAGTCCGAGACCGTCGGGAGTGGGGGAGCAGTACTTC. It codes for CASSPRPSGVGEQYF. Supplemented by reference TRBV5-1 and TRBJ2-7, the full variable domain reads KAGVTQTPRYLIKTRGQQVTLSCSPISGHRSVSWYQQTPGQGLQFLFEYFSETQRNKGNFPGRFSGRQFSNSRSEMNVSTLELGDSALYLCASSPRPSGVGEQYFGPGTRLTVT.

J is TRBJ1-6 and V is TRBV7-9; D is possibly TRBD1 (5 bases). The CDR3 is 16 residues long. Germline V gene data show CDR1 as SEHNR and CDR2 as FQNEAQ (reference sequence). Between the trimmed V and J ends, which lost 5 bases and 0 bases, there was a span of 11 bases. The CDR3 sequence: CASSPTDSSYNSPLHF. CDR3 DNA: TGTGCCAGCAGCCCAACCGACAGCTCCTATAATTCACCCCTCCACTTT.

The CDR3, as DNA: TGTGCCATCAGTGAGCCATCGACATCCCGAGGAGGGTTTGGCTACACCTTC. It is translated as CAISEPSTSRGGFGYTF. The chain couples TRBV10-3 to TRBJ1-2; D remains unclear. The V end was cut by 2 bases, the J end by 7 bases, with 23 bases between. This CDR3 contains 17 residues. From germline, CDR1 is ENHRY and CDR2 SYGVKD.

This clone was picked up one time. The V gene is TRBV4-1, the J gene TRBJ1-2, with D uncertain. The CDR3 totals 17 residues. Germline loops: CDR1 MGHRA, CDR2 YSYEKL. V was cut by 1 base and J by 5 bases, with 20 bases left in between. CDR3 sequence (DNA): TGCGCCAGCAGCCAAGGGTTCGGTCAGGCCGACCCGTATGGCTACACCTTC. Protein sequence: CASSQGFGQADPYGYTF.

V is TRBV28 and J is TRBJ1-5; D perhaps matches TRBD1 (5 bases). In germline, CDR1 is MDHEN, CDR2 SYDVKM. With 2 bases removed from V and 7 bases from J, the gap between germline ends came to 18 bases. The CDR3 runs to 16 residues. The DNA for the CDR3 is TGTGCCAGCAGTTTACCCACAGGCAGGATGGGCCAGCCCCAGCATTTT. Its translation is CASSLPTGRMGQPQHF.

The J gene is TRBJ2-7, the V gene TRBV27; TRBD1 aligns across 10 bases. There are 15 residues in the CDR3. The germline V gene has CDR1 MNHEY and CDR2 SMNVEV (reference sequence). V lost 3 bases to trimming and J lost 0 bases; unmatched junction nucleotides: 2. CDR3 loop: CASSFRDRGSYEQYF. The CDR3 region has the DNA TGTGCCAGCAGTTTCCGGGACAGGGGCTCCTACGAGCAGTACTTC.

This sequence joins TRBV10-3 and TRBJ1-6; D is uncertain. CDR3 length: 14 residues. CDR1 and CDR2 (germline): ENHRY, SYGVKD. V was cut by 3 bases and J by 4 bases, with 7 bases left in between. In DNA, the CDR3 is TGTGCCATCAGTGAAGGAGTTTATAATTCACCCCTCCACTTT. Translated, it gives CAISEGVYNSPLHF.

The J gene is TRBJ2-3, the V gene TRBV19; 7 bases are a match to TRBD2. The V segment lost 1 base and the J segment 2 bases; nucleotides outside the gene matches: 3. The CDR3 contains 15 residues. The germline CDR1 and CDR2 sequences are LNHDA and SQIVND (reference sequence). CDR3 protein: CASSIASGVTDTQYF. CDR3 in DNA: TGTGCCAGTAGTATAGCCAGCGGGGTCACAGATACGCAGTATTTT.

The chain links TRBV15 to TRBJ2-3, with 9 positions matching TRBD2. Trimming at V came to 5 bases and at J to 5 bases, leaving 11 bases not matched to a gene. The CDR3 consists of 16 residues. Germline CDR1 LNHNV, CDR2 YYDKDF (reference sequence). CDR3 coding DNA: TGTGCCACCAGCTTCCGTAGCGGGAGCACGAAAGATACGCAGTATTTT. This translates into CATSFRSGSTKDTQYF.

The CDR3 DNA follows: TGTGCCAGCAGTTCGAAGACAGGGGGTAGATACGAGCAGTACTTC. It yields the protein CASSSKTGGRYEQYF. V usage is TRBV28 and J usage is TRBJ2-7, with TRBD1 identical over 9 bases. The V gene end was trimmed by 4 bases and the J gene end by 4 bases; junction bases not matched to a gene: 8. CDR1 and CDR2 (germline): MDHEN, SYDVKM. This CDR3 is 15 amino acids long.

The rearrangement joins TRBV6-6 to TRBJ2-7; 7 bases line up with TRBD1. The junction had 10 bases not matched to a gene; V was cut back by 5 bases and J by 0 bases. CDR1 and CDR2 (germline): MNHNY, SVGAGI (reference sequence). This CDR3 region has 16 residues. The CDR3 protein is CASSRSTGQSSYEQYF. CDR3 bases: TGTGCCAGCAGTCGATCGACGGGACAGAGCTCCTACGAGCAGTACTTC.

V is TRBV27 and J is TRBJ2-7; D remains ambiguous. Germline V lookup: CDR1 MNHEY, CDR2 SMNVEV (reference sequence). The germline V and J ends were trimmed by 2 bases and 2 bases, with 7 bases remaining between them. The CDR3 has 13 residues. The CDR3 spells CASSLMKTYEQYF. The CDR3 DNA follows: TGTGCCAGCAGTTTAATGAAGACCTACGAGCAGTACTTC.

The CDR3 here is CASSLDPGADTQYF. The CDR3 DNA reads as TGTGCCAGCAGCCTGGATCCGGGGGCAGATACGCAGTATTTT. The chain couples TRBV9 to TRBJ2-3; the D gene is possibly TRBD2 (6 bases). This CDR3 has 14 residues. Per the germline V gene, CDR1 is SGDLS and CDR2 is YYNGEE. V was trimmed by 4 bases and J by 4 bases, leaving 13 bases between them.

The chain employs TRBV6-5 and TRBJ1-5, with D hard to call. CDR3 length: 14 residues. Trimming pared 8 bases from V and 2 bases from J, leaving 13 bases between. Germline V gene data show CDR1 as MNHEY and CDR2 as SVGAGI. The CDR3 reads CASARAPGNQPQHF. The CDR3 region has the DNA TGTGCCAGCGCCCGGGCTCCGGGCAATCAGCCCCAGCATTTT.

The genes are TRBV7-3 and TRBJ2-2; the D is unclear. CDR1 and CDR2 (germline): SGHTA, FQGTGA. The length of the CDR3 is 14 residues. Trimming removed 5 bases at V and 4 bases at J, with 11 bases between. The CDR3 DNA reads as TGTGCCAGCAGCGGAAACGGTCTCACCGGGGAGCTGTTTTTT. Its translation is CASSGNGLTGELFF. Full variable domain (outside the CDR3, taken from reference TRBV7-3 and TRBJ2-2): GAGVSQTPSNKVTEKGKYVELRCDPISGHTALYWYRQSLGQGPEFLIYFQGTGAADDSGLPNDRFFAVRPEGSVSTLKIQRTERGDSAVYLCASSGNGLTGELFFGEGSRLTVL.

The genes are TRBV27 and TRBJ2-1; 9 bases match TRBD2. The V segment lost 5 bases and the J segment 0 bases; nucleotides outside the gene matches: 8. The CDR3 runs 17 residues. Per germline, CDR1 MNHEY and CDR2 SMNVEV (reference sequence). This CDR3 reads CASSLRLAEASYNEQFF. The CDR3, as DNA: TGTGCCAGCAGTCTAAGACTAGCGGAGGCCTCCTACAATGAGCAGTTCTTC.

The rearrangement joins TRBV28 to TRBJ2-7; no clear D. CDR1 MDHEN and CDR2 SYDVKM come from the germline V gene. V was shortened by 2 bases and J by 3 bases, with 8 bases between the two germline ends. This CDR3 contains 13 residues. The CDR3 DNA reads TGTGCCAGCAGTTTACAACGTCTCTACGAGCAGTACTTC. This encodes CASSLQRLYEQYF.

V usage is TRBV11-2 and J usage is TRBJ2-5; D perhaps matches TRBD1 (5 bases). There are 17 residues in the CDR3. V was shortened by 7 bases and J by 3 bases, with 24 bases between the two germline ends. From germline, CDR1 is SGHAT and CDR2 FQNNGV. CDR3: CASTPRGGAAGKETQYF. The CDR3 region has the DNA TGTGCCAGCACTCCTAGGGGTGGGGCAGCTGGGAAAGAGACCCAGTACTTC.

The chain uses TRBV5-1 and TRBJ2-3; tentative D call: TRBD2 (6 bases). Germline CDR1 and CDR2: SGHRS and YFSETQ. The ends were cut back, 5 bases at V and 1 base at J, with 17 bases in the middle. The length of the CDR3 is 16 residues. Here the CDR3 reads CASSSGGSLGTDTQYF. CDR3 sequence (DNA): TGCGCCAGCAGTTCCGGGGGAAGTTTAGGCACAGATACGCAGTATTTT.

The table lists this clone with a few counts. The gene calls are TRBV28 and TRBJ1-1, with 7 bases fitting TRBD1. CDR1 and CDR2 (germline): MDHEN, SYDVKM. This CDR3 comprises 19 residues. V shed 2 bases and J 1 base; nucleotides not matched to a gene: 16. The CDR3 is CASSLRSWTGQGWNTEAFF. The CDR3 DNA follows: TGTGCCAGCAGTTTAAGGAGTTGGACAGGTCAAGGATGGAACACTGAAGCTTTCTTT.

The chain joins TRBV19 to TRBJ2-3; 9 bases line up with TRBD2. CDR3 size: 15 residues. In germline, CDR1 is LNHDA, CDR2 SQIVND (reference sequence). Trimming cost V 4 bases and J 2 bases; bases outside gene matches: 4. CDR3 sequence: CASSRREGITDTQYF. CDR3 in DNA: TGTGCCAGTAGTAGGCGGGAGGGTATCACAGATACGCAGTATTTT.

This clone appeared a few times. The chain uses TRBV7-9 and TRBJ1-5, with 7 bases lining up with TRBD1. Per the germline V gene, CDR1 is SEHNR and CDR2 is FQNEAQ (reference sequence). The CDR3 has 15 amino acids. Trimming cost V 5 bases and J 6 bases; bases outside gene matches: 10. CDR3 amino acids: CASSTGGRGLQPQHF. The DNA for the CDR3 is TGTGCCAGCAGCACGGGGGGTAGGGGGCTTCAGCCCCAGCATTTT.